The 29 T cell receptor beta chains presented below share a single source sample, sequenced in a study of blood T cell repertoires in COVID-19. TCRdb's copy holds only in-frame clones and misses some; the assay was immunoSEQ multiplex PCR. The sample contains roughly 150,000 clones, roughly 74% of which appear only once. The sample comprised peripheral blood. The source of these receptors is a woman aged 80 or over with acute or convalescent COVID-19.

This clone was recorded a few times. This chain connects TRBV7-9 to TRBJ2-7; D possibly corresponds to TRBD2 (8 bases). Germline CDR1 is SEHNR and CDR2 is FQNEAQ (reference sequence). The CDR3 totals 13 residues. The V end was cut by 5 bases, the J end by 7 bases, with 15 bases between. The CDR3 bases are TGTGCCAGCAGCCGGGAGGGGGCTGGGGAGCAGTACTTC. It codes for CASSREGAGEQYF. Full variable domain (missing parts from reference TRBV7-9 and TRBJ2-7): DTGVSQNPRHKITKRGQNVTFRCDPISEHNRLYWYRQTLGQGPEFLTYFQNEAQLEKSRLLSDRFSAERPKGSFSTLEIQRTEQGDSAMYLCASSREGAGEQYFGPGTRLTVT.

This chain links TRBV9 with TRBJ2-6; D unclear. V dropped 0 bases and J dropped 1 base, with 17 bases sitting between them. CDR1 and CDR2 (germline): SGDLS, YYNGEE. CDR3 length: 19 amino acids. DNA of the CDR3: TGTGCCAGCAGCGTAGAAAGGCCAGGTGTTTTTTCTGGGGCCAACGTCCTGACTTTC. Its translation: CASSVERPGVFSGANVLTF.

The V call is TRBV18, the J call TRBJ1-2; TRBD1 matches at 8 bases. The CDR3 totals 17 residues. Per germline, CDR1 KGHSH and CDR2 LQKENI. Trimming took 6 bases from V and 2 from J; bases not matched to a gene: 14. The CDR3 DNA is TGTGCCAGCTCCCTAGACCGGACAGGGTCGGACAACTATGGCTACACCTTC. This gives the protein CASSLDRTGSDNYGYTF. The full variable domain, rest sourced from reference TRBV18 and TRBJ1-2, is NAGVMQNPRHLVRRRGQEARLRCSPMKGHSHVYWYRQLPEEGLKFMVYLQKENIIDESGMPKERFSAEFPKEGPSILRIQQVVRGDSAAYFCASSLDRTGSDNYGYTFGSGTRLTVV.

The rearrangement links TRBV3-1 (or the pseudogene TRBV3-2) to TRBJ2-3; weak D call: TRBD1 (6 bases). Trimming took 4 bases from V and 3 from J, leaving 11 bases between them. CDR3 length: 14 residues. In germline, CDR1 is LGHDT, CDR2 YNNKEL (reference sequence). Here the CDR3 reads CASSPPGQTDTQYF. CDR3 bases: TGTGCCAGCAGCCCCCCCGGACAGACAGATACGCAGTATTTT.

The CDR3 protein is CAFTGFYGYTF. CDR3 in DNA: TGTGCCTTCACAGGGTTCTATGGCTACACCTTC. The genes are TRBV30 and TRBJ1-2, with D maybe TRBD1 (6 bases). This CDR3 spans 11 amino acids. V was clipped by 7 bases and J by 4 bases, with 10 bases between them. Germline V gene lookup returns CDR1 GTSNPN and CDR2 SVGIG (reference sequence).

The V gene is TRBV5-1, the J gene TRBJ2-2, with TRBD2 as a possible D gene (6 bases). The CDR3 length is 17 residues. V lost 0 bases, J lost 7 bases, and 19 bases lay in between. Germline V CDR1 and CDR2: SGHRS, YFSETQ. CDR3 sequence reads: CASSLEGLGWAVGELFF. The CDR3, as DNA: TGCGCCAGCAGCTTGGAGGGACTGGGGTGGGCCGTCGGGGAGCTGTTTTTT.

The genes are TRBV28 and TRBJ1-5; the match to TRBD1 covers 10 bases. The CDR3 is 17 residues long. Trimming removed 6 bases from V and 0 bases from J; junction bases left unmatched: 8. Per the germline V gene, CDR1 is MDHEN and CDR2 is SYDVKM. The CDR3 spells CASRPRDRGHSNQPQHF. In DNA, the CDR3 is TGTGCCAGCAGGCCCCGGGACAGGGGTCATAGCAATCAGCCCCAGCATTTT.

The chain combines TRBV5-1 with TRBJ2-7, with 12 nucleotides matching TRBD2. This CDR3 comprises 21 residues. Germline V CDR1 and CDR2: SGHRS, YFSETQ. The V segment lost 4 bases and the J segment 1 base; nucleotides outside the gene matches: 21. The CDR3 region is CASSVGPRLGLAGPPSYEQYF. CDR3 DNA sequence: TGCGCCAGCAGCGTTGGTCCCCGCCTAGGACTAGCGGGGCCCCCTTCCTACGAGCAGTACTTC.

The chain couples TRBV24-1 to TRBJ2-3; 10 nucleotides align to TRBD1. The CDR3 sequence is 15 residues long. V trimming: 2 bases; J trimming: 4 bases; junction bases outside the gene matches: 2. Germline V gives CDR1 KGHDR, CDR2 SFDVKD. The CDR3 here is CATSDWDRGADTQYF. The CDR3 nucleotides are TGTGCCACCAGTGATTGGGACAGGGGAGCAGATACGCAGTATTTT.

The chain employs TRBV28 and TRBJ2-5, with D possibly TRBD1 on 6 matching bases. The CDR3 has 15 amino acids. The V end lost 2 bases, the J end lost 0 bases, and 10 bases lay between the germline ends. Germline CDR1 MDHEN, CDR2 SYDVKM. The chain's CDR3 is CASSLRGRDQETQYF. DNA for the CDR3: TGTGCCAGCAGTTTAAGGGGGAGAGACCAAGAGACCCAGTACTTC.

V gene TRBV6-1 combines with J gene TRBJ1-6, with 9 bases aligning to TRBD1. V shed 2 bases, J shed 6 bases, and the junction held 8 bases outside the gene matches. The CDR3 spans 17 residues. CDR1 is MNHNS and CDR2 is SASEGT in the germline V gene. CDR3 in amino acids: CASSEIHGTGSNSPLHF. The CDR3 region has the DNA TGTGCCAGCAGTGAAATACATGGGACAGGGAGTAATTCACCCCTCCACTTT.

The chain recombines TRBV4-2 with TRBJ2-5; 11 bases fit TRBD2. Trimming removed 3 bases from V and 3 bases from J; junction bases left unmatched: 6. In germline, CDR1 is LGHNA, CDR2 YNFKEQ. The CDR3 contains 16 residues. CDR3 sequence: CASSQGTSGSEETQYF. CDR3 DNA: TGTGCCAGCAGCCAGGGAACTAGCGGGAGCGAAGAGACCCAGTACTTC.

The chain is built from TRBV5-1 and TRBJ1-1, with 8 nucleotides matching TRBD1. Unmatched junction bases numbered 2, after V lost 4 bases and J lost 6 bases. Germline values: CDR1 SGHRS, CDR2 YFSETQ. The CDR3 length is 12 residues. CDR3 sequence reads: CASSMDRAEAFF. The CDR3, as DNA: TGCGCCAGCAGCATGGACAGGGCTGAAGCTTTCTTT.

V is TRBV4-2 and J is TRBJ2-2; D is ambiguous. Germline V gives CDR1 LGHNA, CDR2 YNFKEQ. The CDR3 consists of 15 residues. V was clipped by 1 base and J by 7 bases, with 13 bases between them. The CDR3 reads CASSQGPTGIGELFF. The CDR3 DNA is TGTGCCAGCAGCCAAGGCCCGACGGGTATCGGGGAGCTGTTTTTT.

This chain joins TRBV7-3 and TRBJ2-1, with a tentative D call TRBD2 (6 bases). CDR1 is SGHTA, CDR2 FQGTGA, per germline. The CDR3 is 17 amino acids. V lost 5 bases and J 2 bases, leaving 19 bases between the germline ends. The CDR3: CASSRGASSAPYNEQFF. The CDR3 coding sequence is TGTGCCAGCAGCCGAGGTGCCTCTAGCGCACCCTACAATGAGCAGTTCTTC.

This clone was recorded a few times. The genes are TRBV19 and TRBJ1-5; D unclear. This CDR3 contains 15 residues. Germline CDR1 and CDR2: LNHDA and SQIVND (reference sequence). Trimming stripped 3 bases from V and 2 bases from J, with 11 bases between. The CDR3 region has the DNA TGTGCCAGTAGTATTTGGCAGTTCCGCAATCAGCCCCAGCATTTT. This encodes CASSIWQFRNQPQHF.

Here the CDR3 reads CASSPIGDSTEAFF. CDR3 coding DNA: TGTGCCAGCTCACCAATAGGGGATAGCACTGAAGCTTTCTTT. The chain has TRBV18 and TRBJ1-1, with D maybe TRBD1 (5 bases). The CDR3 spans 14 residues. CDR1 and CDR2 (germline): KGHSH, LQKENI. V lost 2 bases to trimming and J lost 4 bases, with 11 bases between them.

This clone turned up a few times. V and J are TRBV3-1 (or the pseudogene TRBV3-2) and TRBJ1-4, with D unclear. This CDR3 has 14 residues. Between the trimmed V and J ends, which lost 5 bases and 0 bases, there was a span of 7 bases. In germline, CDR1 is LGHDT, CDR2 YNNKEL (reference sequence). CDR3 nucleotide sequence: TGTGCCAGCAGCTTACAGTCAACTAATGAAAAACTGTTTTTT. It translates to CASSLQSTNEKLFF.

DNA for the CDR3: TGCGCCAGCAGCCAAGACAGGGGGTGGGAGGACATTCAGTACTTC. The encoded protein is CASSQDRGWEDIQYF. The chain joins TRBV4-1 to TRBJ2-4, with D maybe TRBD1 (7 bases). Trimming removed 0 bases from V and 8 bases from J, with 14 bases in between. The CDR3 spans 15 residues. The germline V gene encodes CDR1 MGHRA and CDR2 YSYEKL.

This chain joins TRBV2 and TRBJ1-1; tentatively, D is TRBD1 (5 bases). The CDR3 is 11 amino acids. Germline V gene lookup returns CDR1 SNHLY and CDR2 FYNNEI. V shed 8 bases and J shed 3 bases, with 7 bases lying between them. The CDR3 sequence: CASGTYTEAFF. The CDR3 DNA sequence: TGTGCCAGCGGGACTTACACTGAAGCTTTCTTT.

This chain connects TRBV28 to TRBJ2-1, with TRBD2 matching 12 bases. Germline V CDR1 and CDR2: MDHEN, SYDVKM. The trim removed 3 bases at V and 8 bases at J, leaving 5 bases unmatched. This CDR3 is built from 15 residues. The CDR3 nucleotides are TGTGCCAGCAGTTTGTCGACTAGCGGGAGCTATGAGCAGTTCTTC. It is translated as CASSLSTSGSYEQFF.

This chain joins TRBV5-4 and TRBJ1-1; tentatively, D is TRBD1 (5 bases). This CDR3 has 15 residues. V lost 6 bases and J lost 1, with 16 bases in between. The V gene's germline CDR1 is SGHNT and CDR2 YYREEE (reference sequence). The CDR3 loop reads CASTPGGAANTEAFF. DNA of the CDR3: TGTGCCAGCACCCCGGGAGGGGCGGCGAACACTGAAGCTTTCTTT.

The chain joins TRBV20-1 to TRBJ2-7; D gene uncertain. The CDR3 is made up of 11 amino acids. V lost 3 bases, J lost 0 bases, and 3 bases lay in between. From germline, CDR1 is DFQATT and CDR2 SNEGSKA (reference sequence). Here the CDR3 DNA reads TGCAGTGCTAGCTCCTCCTACGAGCAGTACTTC. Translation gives CSASSSYEQYF.

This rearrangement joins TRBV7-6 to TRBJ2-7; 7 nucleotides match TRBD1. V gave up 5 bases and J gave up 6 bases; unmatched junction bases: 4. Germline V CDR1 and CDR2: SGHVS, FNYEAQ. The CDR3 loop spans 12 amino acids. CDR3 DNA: TGTGCCAGCAGCACAGGGGTTAGCGAGCAGTACTTC. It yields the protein CASSTGVSEQYF.

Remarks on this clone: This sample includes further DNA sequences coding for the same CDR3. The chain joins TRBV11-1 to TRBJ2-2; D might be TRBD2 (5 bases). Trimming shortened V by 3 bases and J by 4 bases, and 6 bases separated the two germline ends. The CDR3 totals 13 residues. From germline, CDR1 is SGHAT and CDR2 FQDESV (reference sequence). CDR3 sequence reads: CASSFGGTGELFF. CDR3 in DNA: TGTGCCAGCAGCTTTGGAGGCACCGGGGAGCTGTTTTTT. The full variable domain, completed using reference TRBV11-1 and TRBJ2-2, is EAEVAQSPRYKITEKSQAVAFWCDPISGHATLYWYRQILGQGPELLVQFQDESVVDDSQLPKDRFSAERLKGVDSTLKIQPAELGDSAMYLCASSFGGTGELFFGEGSRLTVL.

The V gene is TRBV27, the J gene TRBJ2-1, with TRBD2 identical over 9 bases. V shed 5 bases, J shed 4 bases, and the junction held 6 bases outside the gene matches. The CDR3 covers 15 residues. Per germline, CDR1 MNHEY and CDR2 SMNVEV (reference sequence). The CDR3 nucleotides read TGTGCCAGCAGTATTAGCGGGAGTTGGTACAATGAGCAGTTCTTC. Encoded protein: CASSISGSWYNEQFF.

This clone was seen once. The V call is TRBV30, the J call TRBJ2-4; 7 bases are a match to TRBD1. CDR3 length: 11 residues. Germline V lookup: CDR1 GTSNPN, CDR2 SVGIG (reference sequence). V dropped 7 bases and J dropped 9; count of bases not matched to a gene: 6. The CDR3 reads CASTGAGIQYF. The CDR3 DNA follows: TGTGCCTCTACAGGGGCTGGCATTCAGTACTTC.

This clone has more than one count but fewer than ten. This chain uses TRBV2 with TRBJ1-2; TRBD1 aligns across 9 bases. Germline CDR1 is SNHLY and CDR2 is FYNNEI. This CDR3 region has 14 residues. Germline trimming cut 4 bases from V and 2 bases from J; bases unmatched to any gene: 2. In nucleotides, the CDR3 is TGTGCCAGCAGTGCGGACAGGGGCAACTATGGCTACACCTTC. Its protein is CASSADRGNYGYTF.

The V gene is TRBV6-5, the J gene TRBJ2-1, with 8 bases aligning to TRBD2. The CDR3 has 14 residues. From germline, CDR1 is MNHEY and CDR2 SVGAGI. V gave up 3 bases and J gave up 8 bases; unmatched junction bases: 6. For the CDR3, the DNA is TGTGCCAGCAGTTATTCGGGGGGGTCAGATGAGCAGTTCTTC. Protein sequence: CASSYSGGSDEQFF.